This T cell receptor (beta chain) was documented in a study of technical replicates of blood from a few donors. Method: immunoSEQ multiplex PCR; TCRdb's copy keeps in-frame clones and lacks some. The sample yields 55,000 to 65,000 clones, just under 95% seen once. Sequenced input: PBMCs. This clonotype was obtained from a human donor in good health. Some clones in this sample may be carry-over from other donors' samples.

The DNA for the CDR3 is TGCAGCGTTGTGGAGCGATCAGATTACGAGCAGTACTTC. It yields the protein CSVVERSDYEQYF. V gene TRBV29-1 combines with J gene TRBJ2-7; D is undetermined. This CDR3 is 13 amino acids long. Germline CDR1 SQVTM, CDR2 ANQGSEA. The germline V and J ends were trimmed by 4 bases and 4 bases, with 14 bases remaining between them.